This T cell receptor beta chain came from a study of Graves' ophthalmopathy and Graves' hyperthyroidism. From RNA, the CDR3 regions of TCR beta chains were amplified and sequenced. HTBI primers were used in a first-round RT-PCR, which preceded a second-round multiplex PCR. TCRdb ran MiXCR on the multiplex PCR reads and lists one entry per CDR3 protein. The data contain around 400,000 distinct CDR3 sequences, around 18% of them singletons. Uncontrolled infections, other autoimmune diseases, pregnancy or lactation barred patients from enrollment. Clinical symptoms, serum thyroxine, TRAb, thyroid ultrasound and orbital computed tomography were relied on for diagnosis. This clonotype has a count of ten or more. V trimming: 2 bases; J trimming: 5 bases; junction bases outside the gene matches: 11. The CDR3 length is 16 residues. The V gene's germline CDR1 is SGHVS and CDR2 FNYEAQ.

The rearrangement uses TRBV7-6 and TRBJ2-5, with 7 nucleotides matching TRBD2. The sequence came from a woman aged 18-29 years with Graves' ophthalmopathy. What was sequenced was peripheral blood. This chain's CDR3 is CASSLSLSSGWETQYF. CDR3 DNA sequence: TGTGCCAGCAGCTTATCCCTGTCTAGCGGCTGGGAGACCCAGTACTTC.